This T cell receptor (beta chain) appears in the sequencing data of a study of T-cell memory formation after mild COVID-19. Study context: In these data, TCR clusters were largely donor specific.

The CDR3 is 14 amino acids. The V end lost 7 bases, the J end lost 5 bases, and 18 bases lay between the germline ends. Germline assignment: CDR1 SGHVS and CDR2 FQNEAQ. Notes on this clonotype: The target antigen is unknown.

TCRdb used MiXCR to reprocess the 5' RACE reads, holding one entry per CDR3 protein. This table has some 490,000 distinct CDR3 sequences, approximately 18% appearing once. Whole-study results and caveats: Nothing showed for sure that second-wave clones peaking on day 37 were SARS-CoV-2 specific. Mainly in CM and EM were contracting CD4+ clones; CD8+ were in EMRA.

The chain carries TRBV7-8 and TRBJ2-7; the D call may be TRBD1 or TRBD2 (5 bases each). The origin of this receptor is an adult woman who had mild COVID-19 (a few samples of this study predate the infection). Cell type and time point are not known. Sequences were obtained from PBMCs or a T cell subset sorted from them (not recorded which). As DNA, the CDR3 is TGTGCCAGCACCCCCGGGCTGGGACGGGACGAGCAGTACTTC. Protein: CASTPGLGRDEQYF.